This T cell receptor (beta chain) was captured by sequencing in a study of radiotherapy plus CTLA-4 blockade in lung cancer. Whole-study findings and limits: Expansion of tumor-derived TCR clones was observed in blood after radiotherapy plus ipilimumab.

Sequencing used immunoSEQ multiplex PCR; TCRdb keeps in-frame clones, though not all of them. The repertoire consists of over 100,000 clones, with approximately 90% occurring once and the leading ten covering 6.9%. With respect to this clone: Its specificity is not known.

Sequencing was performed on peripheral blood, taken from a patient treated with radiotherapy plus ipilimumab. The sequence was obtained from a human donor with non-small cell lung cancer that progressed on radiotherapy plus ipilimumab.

The DNA for the CDR3 is TGTGCCAGTAGTAGCCCACAAACCTACGAGCAGTACTTC. This codes for CASSSPQTYEQYF. V and J are TRBV19 and TRBJ2-7; D gene uncertain. Germline lookup yields CDR1 LNHDA and CDR2 SQIVND (reference sequence). The CDR3 extends over 13 amino acids. Between the trimmed V and J ends, which lost 4 bases and 2 bases, there was a span of 9 bases.